This T cell receptor beta chain was documented in a study of Ad26.COV2.S vaccination and SARS-CoV-2 variants. In the study overall: Donor participated within the Ad26.COV2.S arm of the COV1001 trial. The authors gave Ad26.COV2.S intramuscularly, either once or twice 56 days apart. Study-wide findings and caveats: In TCR breadth and depth analyses, total T cell responses may have been underestimated. Reportedly, spike-specific CD8+ and CD4+ T cell responses achieved substantial breadth once vaccination had taken place.

Treatment of the sample: 15 to 20 received Ad26.COV2.S at low or high dose, single or two shots; five or six received placebo; per-sample allocation not given. Sampling happened 63 days after the first vaccine or placebo injection. This clone was seen just once. Its target is not known. The CDR3 length is 16 residues. With 0 bases removed from V and 5 bases from J, the gap between germline ends came to 17 bases. The V gene's germline CDR1 is SQVTM and CDR2 ANQGSEA. TCRdb's copy holds only in-frame clones and misses some; the assay was immunoSEQ multiplex PCR. The sample has roughly 400,000 clones; 70% to 90% are singletons.

Sequencing was performed on peripheral blood, taken in a trial of Ad26.COV2.S vaccine versus placebo. The V and J genes are TRBV29-1 and TRBJ1-5, with D hard to call. The receptor comes from a person aged 18-60 years who received the Ad26.COV2.S COVID-19 vaccine or a placebo. CDR3 coding DNA: TGCAGCGTTGAAGATCAAGTGGCAGGTGAGGATCAGCCCCAGCATTTT. Translating gives CSVEDQVAGEDQPQHF.